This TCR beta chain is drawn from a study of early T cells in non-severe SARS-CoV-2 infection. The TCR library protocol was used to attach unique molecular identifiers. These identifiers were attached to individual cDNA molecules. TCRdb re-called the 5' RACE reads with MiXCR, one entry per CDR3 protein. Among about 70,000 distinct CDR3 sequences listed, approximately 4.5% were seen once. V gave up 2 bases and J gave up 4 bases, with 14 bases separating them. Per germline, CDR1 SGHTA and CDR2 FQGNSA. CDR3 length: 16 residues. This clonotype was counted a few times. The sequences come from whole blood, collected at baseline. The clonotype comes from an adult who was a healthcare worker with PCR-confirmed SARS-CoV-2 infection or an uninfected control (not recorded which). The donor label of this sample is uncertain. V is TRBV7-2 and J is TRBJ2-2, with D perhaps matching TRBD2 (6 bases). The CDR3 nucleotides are TGTGCCAGCAGCTTAAACCCCGGGACTCCCACCGGGGAGCTGTTTTTT. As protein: CASSLNPGTPTGELFF. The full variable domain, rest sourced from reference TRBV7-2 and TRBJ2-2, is GAGVSQSPSNKVTEKGKDVELRCDPISGHTALYWYRQSLGQGLEFLIYFQGNSAPDKSGLPSDRFSAERTGGSVSTLTIQRTQQEDSAVYLCASSLNPGTPTGELFFGEGSRLTVL.